The 8 T cell receptor beta chains below come from one sample, sequenced in a study of CD8 T cells in ankylosing spondylitis. TCRdb re-analysed the 5' RACE reads in MiXCR, keeping a single row per CDR3 protein. Here the sample spans around 300,000 distinct CDR3 sequences, around 10% being singletons. Specimen: blood, either unsorted or a sorted T cell fraction (not recorded which). These receptor sequences come from a female donor with ankylosing spondylitis or in good health (not recorded which).

This clonotype came up many times. The chain employs TRBV13 and TRBJ2-3, with a tentative D call TRBD1 (6 bases). Per the germline V gene, CDR1 is PRHDT and CDR2 is FYEKMQ (reference sequence). The CDR3 has 16 amino acids. Trimming took 1 base from V and 3 from J, leaving 14 bases between them. The CDR3 region has the DNA TGTGCCAGCAGCTTAGTTGGGCAGGGGTGGACAGATACGCAGTATTTT. Translated, it gives CASSLVGQGWTDTQYF.

The chain is built from TRBV19 and TRBJ2-3; weak D call: TRBD2 (5 bases). The CDR3 has 13 amino acids. The ends were cut back, 2 bases at V and 6 bases at J, with 9 bases in the middle. Per the germline V gene, CDR1 is LNHDA and CDR2 is SQIVND (reference sequence). CDR3 loop: CASSIPPGDTQYF. CDR3 in DNA: TGTGCCAGTAGTATACCACCGGGGGATACGCAGTATTTT.

This clonotype was detected ten times or more. The V gene is TRBV5-6, the J gene TRBJ1-3, with D perhaps TRBD1 (6 bases). The CDR3 extends over 13 amino acids. With 0 bases removed from V and 7 bases from J, the gap between germline ends came to 8 bases. The germline gives CDR1 SGHDT, CDR2 YYEEEE. The chain's CDR3 is CASSLERGNTIYF. In nucleotides, the CDR3 is TGTGCCAGCAGCTTGGAGAGGGGGAACACCATATATTTT.

This rearrangement joins TRBV20-1 to TRBJ2-5; 7 bases agree with TRBD2. V trimming: 0 bases; J trimming: 2 bases; junction bases outside the gene matches: 3. CDR3 size: 14 residues. CDR1 DFQATT and CDR2 SNEGSKA come from the germline V gene (reference sequence). In nucleotides, the CDR3 is TGCAGTGCTAGAGATTGGGGGGGGCAAGAGACCCAGTACTTC. Amino acids: CSARDWGGQETQYF.

This clonotype was detected only a few times. The chain recombines TRBV28 with TRBJ2-3; D is undetermined. CDR3 length: 16 residues. The V end was cut by 1 base, the J end by 1 base, with 12 bases between. CDR1 and CDR2 (germline): MDHEN, SYDVKM. CDR3 sequence reads: CASSLYKAPRTDTQYF. CDR3 DNA: TGTGCCAGCAGTTTATATAAGGCCCCCCGCACAGATACGCAGTATTTT. The full variable domain, with the rest looked up from reference TRBV28 and TRBJ2-3, is DVKVTQSSRYLVKRTGEKVFLECVQDMDHENMFWYRQDPGLGLRLIYFSYDVKMKEKGDIPEGYSVSREKKERFSLILESASTNQTSMYLCASSLYKAPRTDTQYFGPGTRLTVL.

This clonotype was counted ten times or more. At one boundary the junction diverges from the germline segment, which might be a read error. This rearrangement joins TRBV5-6 to TRBJ2-7; 7 bases map to TRBD1. The CDR3 totals 13 residues. The germline CDR1 and CDR2 sequences are SGHDT and YYEEEE. The CDR3 nucleotides read TGTGCCAGCAGCTTCGGGACAGACCCAGGGTGGGACTTC. Its translation: CASSFGTDPGWDF. The complete variable domain, with remaining parts taken from reference TRBV5-6 and TRBJ2-7, reads DAGVTQSPTHLIKTRGQQVTLRCSPKSGHDTVSWYQQALGQGPQFIFQYYEEEERQRGNFPDRFSGHQFPNYSSELNVNALLLGDSALYLCASSFGTDPGWDFGPGTRLTVT.

In this sample, this clonotype turned up many times. The chain links TRBV9 to TRBJ1-1; 8 bases align to TRBD1. The CDR3 runs to 13 residues. CDR1 is SGDLS, CDR2 YYNGEE, per germline. The V and J ends lost 4 bases and 4 bases, in that order; junction bases with no gene match: 3. The chain's CDR3 is CASSPTGVTEAFF. CDR3 nucleotide sequence: TGTGCCAGCAGCCCGACAGGGGTCACTGAAGCTTTCTTT. Full variable domain (missing parts from reference TRBV9 and TRBJ1-1): DSGVTQTPKHLITATGQRVTLRCSPRSGDLSVYWYQQSLDQGLQFLIQYYNGEERAKGNILERFSAQQFPDLHSELNLSSLELGDSALYFCASSPTGVTEAFFGQGTRLTVV.

This clonotype was observed many times. The chain employs TRBV12-3 or TRBV12-4 and TRBJ1-6; tentative D call: TRBD1 (5 bases). V was shortened by 10 bases and J by 7 bases, with 20 bases between the two germline ends. This CDR3 contains 15 residues. CDR3 sequence reads: CATASEQGYNSPLHF. DNA of the CDR3: TGTGCCACGGCCTCTGAGCAGGGATACAATTCACCCCTCCACTTT.